Listed below are T cell receptor beta chains from one sample, sequenced in a study of cytomegalovirus exposure and HLA in healthy donors. Using immunoSEQ multiplex PCR, the repertoire was profiled, and TCRdb retains in-frame clones only, with some absent. This table has 40,000 to 55,000 clones, around 73% appearing once. The sequenced material came from PBMCs. These receptors all come from a woman in her thirties in good health and CMV-seronegative. CDR3s include the opening cysteine and the closing phenylalanine or tryptophan. D genes are given only for firm matches. Where a row states a size, it is once, few, many or the class of an expanded clone; other rows omit it.

clone_size j_call v_call d_call cdr3_nt cdr3_aa
- TRBJ2-5 TRBV7-9 TRBD1 TGTGCCAGCAGCTCTGGGACAGGGCTAGCGGAACAAGAGACCCAGTACTTC CASSSGTGLAEQETQYF
few TRBJ2-2 TRBV6-1 - TGTGCCAGCATAGGACTGCTGAGCACCGGGGAGCTGTTTTTT CASIGLLSTGELFF
- TRBJ2-2 TRBV30 - TGTGCCTGGGGTGGGCACACCGGGGAGCTGTTTTTT CAWGGHTGELFF
- TRBJ2-5 TRBV5-1 - TGCGCCAGCAGCTACCGGGACACAAAGAGGGAGACCCAGTACTTC CASSYRDTKRETQYF
- TRBJ2-7 TRBV5-4 TRBD2 TGTGCCAGCAGCTTGGGGACTAGCGGGAGTTACGAGCAGTACTTC CASSLGTSGSYEQYF
- TRBJ2-7 TRBV29-1 - TGCAGCGTTGAAGAGGGGGCGGAGGAAAGCTACGAGCAGTACTTC CSVEEGAEESYEQYF
- TRBJ1-5 TRBV4-2 - TGTGCCAGCAGCCAAGAGCGGGGAGGTAATCAGCCCCAGCATTTT CASSQERGGNQPQHF
- TRBJ2-7 TRBV6-1 - TGTGCCAGCAAGGCTCTAGCCGATCCCTCCTACGAGCAGTACTTC CASKALADPSYEQYF
- TRBJ2-5 TRBV4-2 TRBD2 TGTGCCAGCAGCCAAGGCAGGGAGGGGACCCAGTACTTC CASSQGREGTQYF
- TRBJ1-5 TRBV30 - TGTGCCTGGAGTTTAGAGTATCAGCCCCAGCATTTT CAWSLEYQPQHF
- TRBJ2-7 TRBV5-1 TRBD2 TGCGCCAGCAGCTTGGGGGAGGGTTACGAGCAGTACTTC CASSLGEGYEQYF
few TRBJ2-1 TRBV7-2 TRBD2 TGTGCCAGCAGCTTAGGACTAGCGGGAGATGAGCAGTTCTTC CASSLGLAGDEQFF
- TRBJ2-7 TRBV4-2 TRBD1 TGTGCCAGCAGCCCGCGGGGGACAGGGTTAACCTACGAGCAGTACTTC CASSPRGTGLTYEQYF
- TRBJ1-1 TRBV28 - TGTGCCAGCACGGTGAACACTGAAGCTTTCTTT CASTVNTEAFF
- TRBJ1-1 TRBV19 TRBD1 TGTGCCAGTACGGTACAGGGGGTTGTGAACACTGAAGCTTTCTTT CASTVQGVVNTEAFF
- TRBJ2-5 TRBV28 - TGTGCCAGCAGGCCGGGGGGCCTCGGTTATCCCCAGTACTTC CASRPGGLGYPQYF
- TRBJ1-5 TRBV7-8 - TGTGCCAGCAGCCCTCACCCGTCAGGGGTGGGATTCGGTCAGCCCCAGCATTTT CASSPHPSGVGFGQPQHF
few TRBJ2-1 TRBV2 - TGTGCCAGCACCGAACGGGGGAATGAGCAGTTCTTC CASTERGNEQFF
- TRBJ1-2 TRBV29-1 - TGCAGCGTTGACCTAACTAACTATGGCTACACCTTC CSVDLTNYGYTF
- TRBJ2-7 TRBV5-1 TRBD1 TGCGCCAGCAGCTCATGGACAGGGGGAAGCGAGCAGTACTTC CASSSWTGGSEQYF
few TRBJ1-2 TRBV6-1 TRBD1 TGTGCCAGCAGTGATGGGAAGGGACAGGGGGCGCGGGGTTCAGGGGCCACCTTC CASSDGKGQGARGSGATF
- TRBJ1-1 TRBV5-1 TRBD1 TGCGCCAGCAGCTTGGGGCAGGGGGGCACTGAAGCTTTCTTT CASSLGQGGTEAFF
- TRBJ2-7 TRBV30 - TGTGCCTGGAGTGGAGCTGATTACTACGAGCAGTACTTC CAWSGADYYEQYF
- TRBJ1-1 TRBV27 - TGTGCCAGCAGTGGCAAGACAGGACGACGGACTGAAGCTTTCTTT CASSGKTGRRTEAFF
few TRBJ1-4 TRBV4-1 - TGCGCCAGCAGCCAAGATAGTGGAGCCGGGGGTGAAAAACTGTTTTTT CASSQDSGAGGEKLFF
- TRBJ2-2 TRBV30 TRBD1 TGTGCCTGGACCCCGGGCAGGGGGAGCGGGGAGCTGTTTTTT CAWTPGRGSGELFF
- TRBJ1-2 TRBV29-1 - TGCAGCGTCATACAGGAGTCCTATGGCTACACCTTC CSVIQESYGYTF
- TRBJ2-5 TRBV6-1 TRBD2 TGTGCCAGCAGCTGGACTAGCGGGAGGGGAGAGACCCAGTACTTC CASSWTSGRGETQYF
- TRBJ2-7 TRBV7-6 - TGTGCCAGCAGCCAAGGGGCAGGGCAAACCTACGAGCAGTACTTC CASSQGAGQTYEQYF
- TRBJ1-1 TRBV5-1 - TGCGCCAGCAGCTTGGGGCTAGGGGAAATGAACACTGAAGCTTTCTTT CASSLGLGEMNTEAFF
once TRBJ1-4 TRBV5-1 - TGCGCCAGCAGCTTGTCCACAACTAATGAAAAACTGTTTTTT CASSLSTTNEKLFF
- TRBJ1-1 TRBV19 - TGTGCCAGTACGGGTTTGGGTGAAGCTTTCTTT CASTGLGEAFF
- TRBJ2-7 TRBV4-1 - TGCGCCAGCAGCCAAGATTCGGGGGGCTATGAATCCTACGAGCAGTACTTC CASSQDSGGYESYEQYF
once TRBJ2-3 TRBV30 - TGTGCCTGGAGTGGACAGTGGATGACAGATACGCAGTATTTT CAWSGQWMTDTQYF
- TRBJ1-5 TRBV12-5 - TGTGCTAGTGGTTTATCGGGCAATCAGCCCCAGCATTTT CASGLSGNQPQHF
- TRBJ1-6 TRBV4-1 - TGCGCCAGCAGCCAGGGAAAGGCCCCCAGGGTGCCTTCGAGCTCCTATAATTCACCCCTCCACTTT CASSQGKAPRVPSSSYNSPLHF
- TRBJ2-5 TRBV2 - TGTGCCAGCAGTGAAGCAAGATCCGGGGAGACCCAGTACTTC CASSEARSGETQYF
- TRBJ1-6 TRBV5-6 TRBD1 TGTGCCAGCAGCTCTCACCGGGACAGCTCCTTGAATTCACCCCTCCACTTT CASSSHRDSSLNSPLHF
- TRBJ2-5 TRBV21-1 - TGTGCCAGCAGCAAAGTGTGGGGCCCCCAAGAGACCCAGTACTTC CASSKVWGPQETQYF
- TRBJ1-1 TRBV7-2 - TGTGCCAGCAGCTTAGGGGGAGGGGCAGGTTACACTGAAGCTTTCTTT CASSLGGGAGYTEAFF
few TRBJ2-7 TRBV6-1 - TGTGCCAGCAGTGAGCTAGGACAGTCCACCTACGAGCAGTACTTC CASSELGQSTYEQYF
few TRBJ2-1 TRBV30 - TGTGCCTGGAGTGGCGGGTTTTTGTCAAGCTCCTACAATGAGCAGTTCTTC CAWSGGFLSSSYNEQFF
- TRBJ2-1 TRBV6-1 - TGTGCCAGCAGTGATAATCAGATTGGGAGCGCCAATGAGCAGTTCTTC CASSDNQIGSANEQFF
- TRBJ1-2 TRBV29-1 - TGCAGCGTTGAGGTACAGCCCCTCTATGGCTACACCTTC CSVEVQPLYGYTF
- TRBJ2-3 TRBV6-1 - TGTGCCAGCACCTCATCAGGGGATTCGGCAGATACGCAGTATTTT CASTSSGDSADTQYF